The entry below gives a single T cell receptor beta chain sequence along with its context. This sample was taken from a study of blood T cell repertoires in COVID-19. The CDR3 is 13 residues long. Germline CDR1 reads SQVTM; CDR2 reads ANQGSEA. V was shortened by 4 bases and J by 4 bases, with 11 bases between the two germline ends. Clones were sequenced by immunoSEQ multiplex PCR, and TCRdb holds only the in-frame ones, with some missing. The table records over 200,000 clones, almost 85% of them present only once. This study enrolled people aged about 18 to 100 from 20 to 25 US geographic areas. The study counted Cohort 3 donors as recovered given two negative PCRs, clearance, or symptom resolution.

The sequenced material came from PBMCs or T cells enriched from blood (not recorded which). The chain couples TRBV29-1 to TRBJ1-5; D ambiguous. This sequence was found in a man between 35 and 55 years old who had recovered from COVID-19. The CDR3 loop is CSVVVQKNQPQHF. Written as DNA, the CDR3 is TGCAGCGTTGTAGTACAGAAAAATCAGCCCCAGCATTTT.